This is a list of T cell receptor beta chains from one sample in a study of T cells in narcolepsy. The repertoire was sequenced with immunoSEQ multiplex PCR; TCRdb's copy has only in-frame clones and lacks some. The sample records 23,000 or so clones, around four fifths being singletons. The material sequenced was CD45RA- memory CD4+ T cells from PBMCs. These receptors originate from a human donor with narcolepsy. Each CDR3 is given with its conserved first and last residue.

length	V	J	CDR3
12	TRBV6-6	TRBJ2-7	CASSQPRGGQYF
12	TRBV7-2	TRBJ2-4	CASRLGTQFQYF
16	TRBV10-3	TRBJ2-2	CAISGSGRGAPGELFF
15	TRBV27	TRBJ2-7	CASSSLRDGSYEQYF
16	TRBV6-5	TRBJ2-7	CASSFLIAGGLTEQYF
14	TRBV6-5	TRBJ2-5	CASRVRTSALAQYF
12	TRBV29-1	TRBJ2-3	CSGVGDGGTQYF
13	TRBV11-3	TRBJ2-3	CASSTYSGDTQYF
17	TRBV28	TRBJ2-5	CASSLPPTGRGQETQYF
15	TRBV7-2	TRBJ1-4	CASSLAPGTNEKLFF
13	TRBV7-2	TRBJ2-7	CASSRGLRDEQYF
16	TRBV10-3	TRBJ1-2	CAISENLRGRNYGYTF
15	TRBV18	TRBJ2-1	CASSPTGSSYNEQFF
16	TRBV10-1	TRBJ2-3	CASSEGGALSTDTQYF
16	TRBV27	TRBJ2-2	CASSSLGYPNTGELFF
17	TRBV29-1	TRBJ2-1	CSVESLTAGGLSREQFF
13	TRBV2	TRBJ2-7	CASQAGLSYEQYF
13	TRBV5-5	TRBJ1-1	CASSLGRNTEAFF
14	TRBV2	TRBJ2-3	CASGGASATDTQYF
15	TRBV6-1	TRBJ2-7	CASSEGPRGNYEQYF
16	TRBV6-6	TRBJ2-1	CASSYGPARIYNEQFF
15	TRBV29-1	TRBJ2-2	CSVKGQGAYTGELFF
13	TRBV18	TRBJ2-7	CASSRTVGYEQYF
15	TRBV11-2	TRBJ1-1	CASSFAGSSNTEAFF
13	TRBV2	TRBJ1-1	CASSADQNTEAFF
15	TRBV7-9	TRBJ1-3	CASSLVLGPRNTIYF
15	TRBV14	TRBJ2-1	CASSPGTSGRNEQFF
15	TRBV28	TRBJ1-6	CASSLVGQGGSPLHF
15	TRBV6-5	TRBJ1-5	CASSPSQGYNQPQHF
15	TRBV28	TRBJ1-2	CASRLAGDRGHGYTF
14	TRBV6-6	TRBJ1-1	CASRPPGPDTEAFF
16	TRBV10-1	TRBJ2-7	CASSDWGLDRGYEQYF
12	TRBV29-1	TRBJ2-1	CSKRTAINEQFF
12	TRBV18	TRBJ2-7	CASSATGDEQYF
15	TRBV16	NA	CASSQERAMSREQYF
12	TRBV10-1	TRBJ2-3	CASSTTTDTQYF
14	TRBV7-9	TRBJ2-5	CASSPRQYQETQYF
10	TRBV28	TRBJ1-2	CASSGYGYTF
14	TRBV29-1	TRBJ2-1	CSVDASGRPRGQFF
18	TRBV29-1	TRBJ2-6	CSVEGRGDRASGANVLTF
14	TRBV7-9	TRBJ2-3	CASSFTSYTDTQYF
15	TRBV6-6	TRBJ1-3	CASTLTANSGNTIYF
14	TRBV28	TRBJ2-5	CASSFVNSQETQYF
19	TRBV7-2	TRBJ2-7	CASSFDNKIAGGRSYEQYF
17	TRBV7-8	TRBJ1-4	CASSLVGTTDFNEKLFF
17	TRBV19	TRBJ2-2	CASSDPPPGSGPGELFF
15	TRBV5-1	TRBJ1-6	CASSLLLGSNSPLHF
15	TRBV6-6	TRBJ2-3	CASSYPPGDTDTQYF
13	TRBV19	TRBJ2-7	CASSPRGGSEQYF
13	TRBV7-9	TRBJ1-6	CASSFVNNSPLHF
14	TRBV19	TRBJ1-5	CASSIYAGRDPQHF
16	TRBV27	TRBJ2-1	CASSPRFGAYYNEQFF